The clone carrying this T cell receptor beta chain was seen just once. Clones were read by immunoSEQ multiplex PCR, and TCRdb kept only the in-frame ones, dropping some. This table has 130,000 or so clones, around nine tenths appearing once. The entry originates in a study of blood T cell repertoires in COVID-19. At the level of the study: T cells, B-cell-depleted T cells, or PBMCs provided the cDNA or gDNA that served as material.

Germline V gene lookup returns CDR1 SGDLS and CDR2 YYNGEE. Unmatched junction bases numbered 7, after V lost 4 bases and J lost 0 bases. This CDR3 is built from 16 residues. The specimen was peripheral blood. This clonotype was sampled from a woman in her 70s with COVID-19, enrolled during active disease. This chain uses TRBV9 with TRBJ2-3; 8 nucleotides align to TRBD2. The CDR3 DNA is TGTGCCAGCAGCATCCGGGGGGGCCTCAGCACAGATACGCAGTATTTT. As protein: CASSIRGGLSTDTQYF.